The 8 T cell receptor beta chains below all came from one sample that was sequenced in a study of T cells in Graves' hyperthyroidism and ophthalmopathy. The CDR3 regions of TCR beta were amplified from RNA transcripts. The HTBI primer set drove a first-round RT-PCR of the TCR CDR3. MiXCR, run by TCRdb on the multiplex PCR reads, gives a single entry per CDR3 protein. The sample lists over 250,000 distinct CDR3 sequences, less than 30% occurring once. The sequenced sample consisted of blood. The origin of the receptors is a middle-aged man with Graves' hyperthyroidism that later progressed to Graves' ophthalmopathy.

In this sample, this clonotype turned up many times. The missing conserved phenylalanine or tryptophan at the end of this CDR3 makes a read error likely. V and J are TRBV29-1 and TRBJ2-7, with D perhaps TRBD2 (9 bases). The ends were cut back, 7 bases at V and 4 bases at J, with 26 bases in the middle. The CDR3 is 16 residues long. Germline V gene lookup returns CDR1 SQVTM and CDR2 ANQGSEA. The CDR3 sequence: CSGQGSRTSAVYEQYL. In DNA, the CDR3 is TGCAGCGGACAGGGGTCCCGGACTAGCGCTGTATACGAGCAGTACCTC.

This clonotype came up many times. The DNA for the CDR3 is TGTGCCAGCAGCGCCCACGGGACAGCCGACTCTGGCTACACCTTC. The encoded protein is CASSAHGTADSGYTF. V usage is TRBV4-2 and J usage is TRBJ1-2, with 7 nucleotides matching TRBD1. V dropped 5 bases and J dropped 7; count of bases not matched to a gene: 13. This CDR3 has 15 residues. Germline V lookup: CDR1 LGHNA, CDR2 YNFKEQ.

This clonotype was detected many times. J is TRBJ1-1 and V is TRBV6-2 or TRBV6-3, with 7 bases lining up with TRBD1. This CDR3 spans 14 amino acids. Germline CDR1 reads MNHEY; CDR2 reads SVGEGT. The V gene end was trimmed by 6 bases and the J gene end by 2 bases; junction bases not matched to a gene: 6. The CDR3 loop is CASRQRDSNTEAFF. The CDR3 bases are TGTGCCAGCAGACAAAGGGACAGTAACACTGAAGCTTTCTTT.

This clonotype was observed many times. V is TRBV12-3 or TRBV12-4 and J is TRBJ1-1; tentatively, D is TRBD1 (6 bases). V lost 1 base and J 0 bases, leaving 18 bases between the germline ends. This CDR3 is 18 amino acids long. The DNA of the CDR3 is TGTGCCAGCAGTTTAGGAGGACAGTCCGCCCTAATGAACACTGAAGCTTTCTTT. It yields the protein CASSLGGQSALMNTEAFF.

Many counts were recorded for this clonotype. The chain couples TRBV29-1 to TRBJ1-1; TRBD1 aligns across 8 bases. The CDR3 covers 13 residues. CDR1 and CDR2 (germline): SQVTM, ANQGSEA. V dropped 6 bases and J dropped 4; count of bases not matched to a gene: 7. CDR3 DNA sequence: TGCAGCGTGGGGGGGCAGGGGGCCACTGAAGCTTTCTTT. It codes for CSVGGQGATEAFF. Full variable domain (remainder filled in from reference TRBV29-1 and TRBJ1-1): SAVISQKPSRDICQRGTSLTIQCQVDSQVTMMFWYRQQPGQSLTLIATANQGSEATYESGFVIDKFPISRPNLTFSTLTVSNMSPEDSSIYLCSVGGQGATEAFFGQGTRLTVV.

This clonotype was detected ten times or more. The chain recombines TRBV29-1 with TRBJ2-3; no definite D call. V was shortened by 0 bases and J by 2 bases, with 12 bases between the two germline ends. Looked up from germline, CDR1 is SQVTM and CDR2 is ANQGSEA. CDR3 length equals 15 residues. Here the CDR3 reads CSVEDVLVITDTQYF. CDR3 sequence (DNA): TGCAGCGTTGAAGATGTCCTAGTGATCACAGATACGCAGTATTTT.

The sample holds a few counts of this clonotype. The V and J genes are TRBV6-5 and TRBJ1-1; TRBD1 matches 7 bases. CDR1 is MNHEY and CDR2 is SVGAGI in the germline V gene. The CDR3 has 15 amino acids. V was clipped by 0 bases and J by 7 bases; unmatched bases: 8. The CDR3 DNA reads TGTGCCAGCAGTTACTCGGAGGGGACAGCGAGTGAAGCTTTCTTT. Encoded protein: CASSYSEGTASEAFF.

The chain employs TRBV5-1 and TRBJ2-7; TRBD2 matches 10 bases. CDR3 length: 14 residues. CDR1 is SGHRS, CDR2 YFSETQ, per germline. The trim removed 4 bases at V and 3 bases at J, leaving 4 bases unmatched. In nucleotides, the CDR3 is TGCGCCAGCAGCCCGGGACTAGCGTACTACGAGCAGTACTTC. Its protein is CASSPGLAYYEQYF.